The 24 T cell receptor beta chains listed next were all sequenced from one sample in a study of blood T cell repertoires in COVID-19. Libraries were prepared by immunoSEQ multiplex PCR; TCRdb keeps only in-frame clonotypes and omits some of them. The sample includes about 21,000 clones, about 85% seen only once; the top ten take around 30%. The sample comprised peripheral blood. The receptors originated from a human donor with active COVID-19. The donor label of this sample is uncertain.

J is TRBJ1-6 and V is TRBV2; 8 bases align to TRBD1. The trim removed 4 bases at V and 13 bases at J, leaving 12 bases unmatched. CDR1 and CDR2 from the germline V gene are SNHLY and FYNNEI. The CDR3 totals 15 residues. This CDR3 reads CASSVEDRDPMPLHF. CDR3 DNA: TGTGCCAGCAGTGTTGAGGACAGGGATCCTATGCCCCTCCACTTT.

The V gene is TRBV19, the J gene TRBJ2-6; D gene ambiguous. V dropped 8 bases and J dropped 1 base, with 9 bases sitting between them. The CDR3 consists of 14 residues. Germline assignment: CDR1 LNHDA and CDR2 SQIVND (reference sequence). CDR3 nucleotide sequence: TGTGCCAGTGCGTCCTATTCTGGGGCCAACGTCCTGACTTTC. Its translation is CASASYSGANVLTF.

This rearrangement joins TRBV27 to TRBJ1-4; D unclear. From germline, CDR1 is MNHEY and CDR2 SMNVEV (reference sequence). The CDR3 has 14 amino acids. V shed 7 bases and J shed 4 bases, with 13 bases lying between them. CDR3 sequence: CASTPGGLNEKLFF. As DNA, the CDR3 is TGTGCCAGCACTCCTGGCGGGCTTAATGAAAAACTGTTTTTT. The whole variable domain, remainder taken from reference TRBV27 and TRBJ1-4, is EAQVTQNPRYLITVTGKKLTVTCSQNMNHEYMSWYRQDPGLGLRQIYYSMNVEVTDKGDVPEGYKVSRKEKRNFPLILESPSPNQTSLYFCASTPGGLNEKLFFGSGTQLSVL.

V gene TRBV6-6 combines with J gene TRBJ2-2, with a tentative D call TRBD2 (5 bases). Trimming took off 3 bases at V and 3 bases at J, with 8 bases between the two ends. The length of the CDR3 is 14 residues. The germline V gene encodes CDR1 MNHNY and CDR2 SVGAGI (reference sequence). The CDR3 reads CASSYEGDTGELFF. CDR3 in DNA: TGTGCCAGCAGTTATGAGGGAGACACCGGGGAGCTGTTTTTT.

The chain joins TRBV5-6 to TRBJ1-4; D is perhaps TRBD1 (5 bases). The CDR3 sequence is 14 residues long. Germline V gives CDR1 SGHDT, CDR2 YYEEEE. Trimming stripped 4 bases from V and 2 bases from J, with 9 bases between. The CDR3 reads CASSQTETNEKLFF. The CDR3 DNA is TGTGCCAGCAGCCAGACAGAGACTAATGAAAAACTGTTTTTT. Complete variable domain (other parts from reference TRBV5-6 and TRBJ1-4): DAGVTQSPTHLIKTRGQQVTLRCSPKSGHDTVSWYQQALGQGPQFIFQYYEEEERQRGNFPDRFSGHQFPNYSSELNVNALLLGDSALYLCASSQTETNEKLFFGSGTQLSVL.

This clone occurred once. This chain connects TRBV9 to TRBJ2-2, with 11 bases lining up with TRBD2. The V and J ends lost 0 bases and 0 bases, in that order; junction bases with no gene match: 7. Germline V gene lookup returns CDR1 SGDLS and CDR2 YYNGEE. CDR3 length: 19 amino acids. The CDR3 region has the DNA TGTGCCAGCAGCGTAGTTCCCCTGGGACTAGCGGCGAACACCGGGGAGCTGTTTTTT. This gives the protein CASSVVPLGLAANTGELFF.

In its sample, this clone was seen once. This chain joins TRBV7-9 and TRBJ2-1, with TRBD2 matching over 11 bases. Germline CDR1 SEHNR, CDR2 FQNEAQ (reference sequence). V gave up 6 bases and J gave up 4 bases; unmatched junction bases: 8. This CDR3 comprises 16 residues. The CDR3 region is CASSFPGLAEYNEQFF. The CDR3 bases are TGTGCCAGCAGTTTTCCGGGACTAGCGGAGTACAATGAGCAGTTCTTC.

The chain's CDR3 is CASSPRTGDDYGYTF. In nucleotides, the CDR3 is TGTGCCAGCAGCCCGCGGACAGGGGACGACTATGGCTACACCTTC. V is TRBV11-3 and J is TRBJ1-2, with TRBD1 identical over 9 bases. Germline CDR1 reads SGHNT; CDR2 reads YENEEA. This CDR3 has 15 residues. The trim removed 5 bases at V and 3 bases at J, leaving 7 bases unmatched. The complete variable domain, with remaining parts taken from reference TRBV11-3 and TRBJ1-2, reads EAGVVQSPRYKIIEKKQPVAFWCNPISGHNTLYWYLQNLGQGPELLIRYENEEAVDDSQLPKDRFSAERLKGVDSTLKIQPAELGDSAVYLCASSPRTGDDYGYTFGSGTRLTVV.

About this clone itself: This CDR3 is also generated by other DNA sequences in the sample. The V call is TRBV5-1, the J call TRBJ2-7; TRBD1 matches at 10 bases. The CDR3 extends over 14 amino acids. V lost 1 base and J lost 5; bases outside the gene matches: 3. Germline CDR1 is SGHRS and CDR2 is YFSETQ. The CDR3 coding sequence is TGCGCCAGCAGCTTGTCTGGGACAGGGGACGAGCAGTACTTC. Its protein product is CASSLSGTGDEQYF. The complete variable domain, with remaining parts taken from reference TRBV5-1 and TRBJ2-7, reads KAGVTQTPRYLIKTRGQQVTLSCSPISGHRSVSWYQQTPGQGLQFLFEYFSETQRNKGNFPGRFSGRQFSNSRSEMNVSTLELGDSALYLCASSLSGTGDEQYFGPGTRLTVT.

V and J are TRBV5-1 and TRBJ2-3, with 10 bases aligning to TRBD2. Unmatched junction bases numbered 6, after V lost 4 bases and J lost 4 bases. The CDR3 length is 15 residues. The germline V gene has CDR1 SGHRS and CDR2 YFSETQ. The CDR3 region is CASSLPSGGPDTQYF. CDR3 DNA: TGCGCCAGCAGCCTCCCTAGCGGGGGCCCAGATACGCAGTATTTT.

The CDR3 region has the DNA TGTGCCAGCAGCCAAGAGCGGGGACAGGGCTCTGGAAACACCATATATTTT. Amino acids: CASSQERGQGSGNTIYF. V is TRBV4-2 and J is TRBJ1-3; 9 bases align to TRBD1. CDR1 LGHNA and CDR2 YNFKEQ come from the germline V gene. There are 17 residues in the CDR3. V trimming: 0 bases; J trimming: 0 bases; junction bases outside the gene matches: 3.

The gene calls are TRBV6-2 or TRBV6-3 and TRBJ1-1; the D is unclear. Germline lookup yields CDR1 MNHEY and CDR2 SVGEGT. V dropped 6 bases and J dropped 0 bases, with 14 bases sitting between them. The CDR3 sequence is 15 residues long. The CDR3 bases are TGTGCCAGCAGCCCGGGCGAGCCGCTGAACACTGAAGCTTTCTTT. This sequence encodes CASSPGEPLNTEAFF.

The chain uses TRBV6-5 and TRBJ1-1; D might be TRBD1 (6 bases). V was clipped by 2 bases and J by 5 bases, with 15 bases between them. Germline assignment: CDR1 MNHEY and CDR2 SVGAGI. The CDR3 runs 15 residues. The CDR3 reads CASSYTQGGRTEAFF. In DNA, the CDR3 is TGTGCCAGCAGTTACACACAGGGTGGTCGGACTGAAGCTTTCTTT.

The chain carries TRBV10-1 and TRBJ2-3; D remains ambiguous. The V and J ends lost 10 bases and 0 bases respectively, with 14 bases between them. The CDR3 runs to 14 residues. In germline, CDR1 is WNHNN, CDR2 SYGVQD (reference sequence). The chain's CDR3 is CATATSPSTDTQYF. CDR3 sequence (DNA): TGCGCCACCGCGACTTCGCCTAGCACAGATACGCAGTATTTT.

The chain has TRBV5-8 and TRBJ1-2; 12 nucleotides agree with TRBD1. V shed 0 bases, J shed 8 bases, and the junction held 11 bases outside the gene matches. This CDR3 is 17 amino acids long. Germline loops: CDR1 SGHTS, CDR2 YDEGEE. The CDR3 loop is CASSLGGQGASVQGYTF. The CDR3 bases are TGTGCCAGCAGCTTGGGGGGACAGGGGGCGTCCGTGCAGGGCTACACCTTC.

J is TRBJ2-3 and V is TRBV9; 9 bases match TRBD2. Trimming cost V 6 bases and J 5 bases; bases outside gene matches: 10. From germline, CDR1 is SGDLS and CDR2 YYNGEE. The CDR3 is made up of 15 amino acids. This CDR3 is CASKVAGEEGDTQYF. CDR3 bases: TGTGCCAGCAAAGTAGCGGGAGAAGAGGGAGATACGCAGTATTTT.

The rearrangement joins TRBV25-1 to TRBJ1-2, with D possibly matching TRBD1 (5 bases). The CDR3 runs to 14 residues. CDR1 and CDR2 (germline): MGHDK, SYGVNS. The V gene lost 5 bases and the J gene lost 4 bases, with 14 bases spanning the gap. This chain's CDR3 is CASSSWGGSYGYTF. The CDR3 DNA reads TGTGCCAGCAGTTCATGGGGGGGAAGCTATGGCTACACCTTC.

The chain couples TRBV7-9 to TRBJ2-7; TRBD2 is a possible D gene (6 bases). The germline V gene has CDR1 SEHNR and CDR2 FQNEAQ (reference sequence). Trimming took 4 bases from V and 5 from J, leaving 15 bases between them. The CDR3 loop spans 14 amino acids. CDR3 in amino acids: CASSSPLTSNEQYF. As DNA, the CDR3 is TGTGCCAGCAGCTCCCCCCTAACTAGCAACGAGCAGTACTTC.

The genes are TRBV29-1 and TRBJ1-2; the match to TRBD1 covers 8 bases. Germline trimming cut 3 bases from V and 3 bases from J; bases unmatched to any gene: 3. From germline, CDR1 is SQVTM and CDR2 ANQGSEA. This CDR3 has 13 residues. CDR3 nucleotides: TGCAGCGTTGAGGGACAGGCCGACTATGGCTACACCTTC. This sequence encodes CSVEGQADYGYTF.

The chain joins TRBV19 to TRBJ1-5; the match to TRBD1 covers 11 bases. Trimming cost V 6 bases and J 8 bases; bases outside gene matches: 3. The germline V gene encodes CDR1 LNHDA and CDR2 SQIVND (reference sequence). This CDR3 spans 13 amino acids. The CDR3 coding sequence is TGTGCCAGTAGAAGGGACAGGGGGGAGCCCCAGCATTTT. It encodes CASRRDRGEPQHF.

The chain has TRBV15 and TRBJ1-2; unclear D gene. This CDR3 is built from 16 residues. V was shortened by 1 base and J by 8 bases, with 20 bases between the two germline ends. CDR1 and CDR2 (germline): LNHNV, YYDKDF (reference sequence). The CDR3, as DNA: TGTGCCACCAGCAGAGGAAGTGAGGAGGGAGTCAGCGGCTACACCTTC. Encoded protein: CATSRGSEEGVSGYTF.

The chain has TRBV6-2 or TRBV6-3 and TRBJ1-2; 9 positions match TRBD1. Per germline, CDR1 MNHEY and CDR2 SVGEGT. CDR3 length: 15 amino acids. V dropped 5 bases and J dropped 3; count of bases not matched to a gene: 7. DNA for the CDR3: TGTGCCAGCAGTGACCGGACAGGGGCCTACTATGGCTACACCTTC. Its protein product is CASSDRTGAYYGYTF.

This clone has only a few counts. The CDR3 is CASSIPFGGRGQETQYF. In DNA form, the CDR3 reads TGTGCCAGTAGTATACCTTTTGGCGGCAGGGGACAAGAGACCCAGTACTTC. J is TRBJ2-5 and V is TRBV19, with D possibly matching TRBD1 (6 bases). The ends were cut back, 2 bases at V and 2 bases at J, with 18 bases in the middle. The CDR3 has 17 amino acids. Germline V gene lookup returns CDR1 LNHDA and CDR2 SQIVND (reference sequence).

This clone was seen once. The CDR3 DNA sequence: TGTGCCAGCAGCAAACTCATCGAGGAGCAGTACTTC. It is translated as CASSKLIEEQYF. The gene calls are TRBV11-3 and TRBJ2-7; D call uncertain. The CDR3 contains 12 residues. The germline CDR1 and CDR2 sequences are SGHNT and YENEEA. The ends were cut back, 5 bases at V and 7 bases at J, with 12 bases in the middle.